The 7 T cell receptor beta chains given below trace back to one sample, sequenced in a study of CD39 and CD103 CD8 tumor-infiltrating T cells. The repertoire was sequenced with immunoSEQ multiplex PCR; TCRdb's copy has only in-frame clones and lacks some. The sample has roughly 15,000 clones, under 95% seen once. The specimen sequenced was CD8+ T cells sorted from blood. As for subset: total memory CD8 T cells (CD45RA-CCR7+/-) from blood or uninvolved lymph node. Source of these receptors: a human donor with head and neck squamous cell carcinoma.

This chain links TRBV19 with TRBJ2-7; 7 bases map to TRBD1. Germline assignment: CDR1 LNHDA and CDR2 SQIVND (reference sequence). This CDR3 is built from 16 residues. V lost 4 bases to trimming and J lost 3 bases; unmatched junction nucleotides: 12. The CDR3 spells CASSTIYRGGIYEQYF. CDR3 nucleotides: TGTGCCAGTAGTACCATCTACAGGGGTGGTATCTACGAGCAGTACTTC. The whole variable domain, remainder taken from reference TRBV19 and TRBJ2-7, is DGGITQSPKYLFRKEGQNVTLSCEQNLNHDAMYWYRQDPGQGLRLIYYSQIVNDFQKGDIAEGYSVSREKKESFPLTVTSAQKNPTAFYLCASSTIYRGGIYEQYFGPGTRLTVT.

The gene calls are TRBV10-3 and TRBJ2-7, with 11 bases lining up with TRBD1. Germline values: CDR1 ENHRY, CDR2 SYGVKD. The CDR3 has 17 residues. Germline trimming cut 0 bases from V and 4 bases from J; bases unmatched to any gene: 8. The CDR3 DNA reads TGTGCCATCAGTGAGTCAAAAACCCGGGACAGGGGGTACGAGCAGTACTTC. This codes for CAISESKTRDRGYEQYF.

The DNA for the CDR3 is TGTGCCAGCGTGTGGAACCAGGGAAGCACAGATACGCAGTATTTT. This translates into CASVWNQGSTDTQYF. This rearrangement joins TRBV6-6 to TRBJ2-3, with a tentative D call TRBD1 (5 bases). Trimming left V 8 bases short and J 0 bases short, with 15 bases between. The CDR3 sequence is 15 residues long. The germline CDR1 and CDR2 sequences are MNHNY and SVGAGI (reference sequence).

The J gene is TRBJ1-1, the V gene TRBV19; D is uncertain. The CDR3 loop spans 14 amino acids. V was clipped by 1 base and J by 11 bases, with 17 bases between them. CDR1 is LNHDA, CDR2 SQIVND, per germline (reference sequence). In DNA, the CDR3 is TGTGCCAGTAGTATAGTCCCCCGCGCCTGGACGGCTTTCTTT. Amino acids: CASSIVPRAWTAFF. The variable domain in full, completed from reference TRBV19 and TRBJ1-1, reads DGGITQSPKYLFRKEGQNVTLSCEQNLNHDAMYWYRQDPGQGLRLIYYSQIVNDFQKGDIAEGYSVSREKKESFPLTVTSAQKNPTAFYLCASSIVPRAWTAFFGQGTRLTVV.

V usage is TRBV27 and J usage is TRBJ2-7; maybe TRBD1 (7 bases). The CDR3 covers 15 residues. Germline assignment: CDR1 MNHEY and CDR2 SMNVEV (reference sequence). The ends were cut back, 3 bases at V and 3 bases at J, with 15 bases in the middle. CDR3 in amino acids: CASSFRQGGFYEQYF. The CDR3 nucleotides read TGTGCCAGCAGTTTCCGGCAGGGGGGATTCTACGAGCAGTACTTC.

This chain joins TRBV13 and TRBJ2-1, with 12 positions matching TRBD2. CDR3 length: 16 residues. Germline V gene sequence: CDR1 PRHDT, CDR2 FYEKMQ (reference sequence). V trimming: 1 base; J trimming: 9 bases; junction bases outside the gene matches: 7. CDR3: CASSLESLAGGVEQFF. The CDR3, as DNA: TGTGCCAGCAGCTTAGAATCCCTAGCGGGGGGGGTTGAGCAGTTCTTC.

This chain links TRBV28 with TRBJ2-3, with TRBD2 as a possible D gene (5 bases). The V end lost 4 bases, the J end lost 3 bases, and 14 bases lay between the germline ends. Per the germline V gene, CDR1 is MDHEN and CDR2 is SYDVKM. The CDR3 contains 15 residues. CDR3 region: CASSSGFFMTDTQYF. The CDR3 coding sequence is TGTGCCAGCAGTTCGGGGTTTTTCATGACAGATACGCAGTATTTT.